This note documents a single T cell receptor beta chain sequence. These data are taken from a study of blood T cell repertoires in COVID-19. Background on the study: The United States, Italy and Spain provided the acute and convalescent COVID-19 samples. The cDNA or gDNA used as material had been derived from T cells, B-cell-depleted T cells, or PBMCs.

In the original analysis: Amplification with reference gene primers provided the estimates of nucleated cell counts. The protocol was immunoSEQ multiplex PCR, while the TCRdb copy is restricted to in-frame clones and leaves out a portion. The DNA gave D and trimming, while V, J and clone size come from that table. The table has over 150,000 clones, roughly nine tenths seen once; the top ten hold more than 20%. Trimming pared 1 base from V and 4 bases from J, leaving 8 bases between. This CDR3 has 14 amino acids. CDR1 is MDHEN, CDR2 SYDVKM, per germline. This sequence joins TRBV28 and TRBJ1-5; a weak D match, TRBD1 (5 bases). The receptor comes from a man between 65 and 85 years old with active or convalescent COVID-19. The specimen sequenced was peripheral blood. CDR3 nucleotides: TGTGCCAGCAGTTTATCCGGGGGGAATCAGCCCCAGCATTTT. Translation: CASSLSGGNQPQHF.